This paragraph reports one T cell receptor (beta chain). The antigen this receptor binds is unknown. Nothing much larger sits one base from this clone, and base qualities are not available. Donors were 39 systemically healthy Caucasian individuals from Russia aged roughly 6 to 90 years. Each donor gave around 9.5 milliliters of peripheral blood, collected into EDTA-treated Vacutainer tubes. PBMCs were isolated by Ficoll-Paque density-gradient centrifugation, with at least 6 million obtained per sample. Trizol reagent was used to extract total RNA from the PBMCs, yielding at least 5.5 micrograms per sample. The percentages of naive CD45RAhigh/CD27high T cells were determined by flow cytometry on a PBMC aliquot from every donor. Trimming removed 2 bases from V and 5 bases from J; the gene matches leave 5 bases unexplained. CDR1 and CDR2 were assigned from the germline V gene as MNHEY and SVGEGT. There are 14 amino acids in the CDR3, from cysteine to phenylalanine inclusive. Only the CDR3 region is kept as DNA, spanning 42 bases read in frame from base 1.

Library construction relied on 5' RACE. Sequencing relied on an Illumina HiSeq 2500. The second PCR ran for roughly 7 to 12 cycles and used a J-beta primer mix along with a sample-barcoded 5' primer. A template-switch 5' adaptor carrying 12 random nucleotides introduced a unique molecular identifier onto each TCR beta cDNA molecule. At least 2.5 million CDR3-containing paired-end reads were obtained from each sample. All of the RNA was converted into first-strand cDNA using the Mint cDNA synthesis kit, with a TRBC-specific oligonucleotide serving as the primer. After uracil-DNA glycosylase treatment, a first 18-cycle PCR used universal primers M1SS and BC2_uni_R on all cDNA. Per the original workflow: For normalization, 1 million high-quality reads, each with a distinct molecular identifier, were randomly selected from each sample. Reads with shared molecular identifiers were discarded instead of being binned into consensus sequences. MiTCR, with a Q25 quality threshold and the strictest error-elimination algorithm, was used for CDR3 identification, clonotype clustering and error correction. A nonparametric unseen species model using Euler transformation provided a lower-bound estimate of total TCR beta diversity. TCRdb reanalyzed the raw reads on its own, using fastp at Q25 for trimming and MiXCR for clone calling, and kept in-frame beta chains. Each entry is one CDR3 protein sequence, shown with its most common DNA and genes. It is TCRdb's table, rather than the study itself, that gives the V and J calls and clone size. The sample includes nearly 800,000 distinct CDR3 sequences, with 56% observed a single time. The top ten hold around 25% of the sample.

This entry is derived from a study of blood T cells in healthy people across ages (dated by TCRdb to about 2015). For the wider study: In model experiments, template switching captured roughly one uniquely barcoded TCR beta cDNA molecule for every two T cells. The study analyzed two additional independent replicas of 1 million unique cDNA reads from the same blood draw for two donors, one aged 18 to 29 and one aged 80 or older. To avoid experimental bias, donors of different ages were randomly spread across the sequencing lanes. The study measured age-related changes in TCR beta repertoire diversity using deep sequencing normalized with unique cDNA molecular identifiers. The donors were divided into four age groups: young (average around 16 years), middle-aged (roughly 40), aged (about 62) and long-lived (82). The study at large found these results: Compared with the aged group, the long-lived group had more naive CD4+ T cells, fewer expanded clones and increased TCR diversity, a pattern suggesting age selection. Observed TCR beta diversity per million T cells fell roughly linearly with age, and a significant reduction was already apparent by age about 38. Observed TCR beta diversity correlated strongly with the percentage of naive T cells measured by flow cytometry. Estimates of total diversity based on one million sequenced T cells were regarded as lower bounds and as underestimates. Conclusive comparison of naive and antigen-experienced compartments was prevented by the profiling of bulk unsorted PBMCs. The CMV infection status of donors was not known, potentially confounding age-related changes in expanded clonotypes.

The clonotype was recovered from a man aged 40-49 years in good health. Rearrangement joined TRBV6-2 or TRBV6-3 to TRBJ2-7, and 8 junctional nucleotides match TRBD2. Material: blood. The CDR3 loop reads CASSYAGGGNEQYF. The DNA reads TGTGCCAGCAGTTACGCGGGAGGAGGTAACGAGCAGTACTTC.